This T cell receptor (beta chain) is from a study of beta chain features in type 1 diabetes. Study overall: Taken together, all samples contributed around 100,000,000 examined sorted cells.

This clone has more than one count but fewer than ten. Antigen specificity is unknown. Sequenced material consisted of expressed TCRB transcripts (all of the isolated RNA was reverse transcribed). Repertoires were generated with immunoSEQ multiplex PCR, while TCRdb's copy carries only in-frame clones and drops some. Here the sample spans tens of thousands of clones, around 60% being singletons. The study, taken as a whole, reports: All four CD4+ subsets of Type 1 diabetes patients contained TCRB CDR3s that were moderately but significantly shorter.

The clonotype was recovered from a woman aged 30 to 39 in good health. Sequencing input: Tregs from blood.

The CDR3 reads CAWTPGRGNQPQHF. The CDR3 DNA reads TGTGCCTGGACCCCCGGGAGGGGGAATCAGCCCCAGCATTTT. This chain uses TRBV30 with TRBJ1-5; D possibly corresponds to TRBD1 (6 bases). From germline, CDR1 is GTSNPN and CDR2 SVGIG (reference sequence). The CDR3 length is 14 residues. V was clipped by 4 bases and J by 4 bases, with 14 bases between them.